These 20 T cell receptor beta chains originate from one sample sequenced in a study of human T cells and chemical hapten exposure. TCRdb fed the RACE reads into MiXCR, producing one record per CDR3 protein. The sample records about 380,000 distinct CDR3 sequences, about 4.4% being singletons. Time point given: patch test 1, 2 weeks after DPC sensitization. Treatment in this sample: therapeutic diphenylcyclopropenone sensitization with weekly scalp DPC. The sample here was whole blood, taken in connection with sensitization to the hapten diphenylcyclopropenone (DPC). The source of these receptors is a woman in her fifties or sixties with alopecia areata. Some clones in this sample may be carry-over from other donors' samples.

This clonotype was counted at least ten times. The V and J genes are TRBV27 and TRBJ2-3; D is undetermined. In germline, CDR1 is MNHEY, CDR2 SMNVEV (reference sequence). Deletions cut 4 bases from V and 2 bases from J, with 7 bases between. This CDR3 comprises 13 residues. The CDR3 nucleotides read TGTGCCAGCAGTTGGGCAGTCACAGATACGCAGTATTTT. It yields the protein CASSWAVTDTQYF.

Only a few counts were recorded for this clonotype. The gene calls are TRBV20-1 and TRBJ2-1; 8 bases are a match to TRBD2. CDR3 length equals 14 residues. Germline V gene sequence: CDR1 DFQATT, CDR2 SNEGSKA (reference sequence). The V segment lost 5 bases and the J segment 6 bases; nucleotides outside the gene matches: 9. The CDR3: CSALPGLGSNEQFF. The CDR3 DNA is TGCAGTGCTTTACCGGGACTAGGGAGCAATGAGCAGTTCTTC.

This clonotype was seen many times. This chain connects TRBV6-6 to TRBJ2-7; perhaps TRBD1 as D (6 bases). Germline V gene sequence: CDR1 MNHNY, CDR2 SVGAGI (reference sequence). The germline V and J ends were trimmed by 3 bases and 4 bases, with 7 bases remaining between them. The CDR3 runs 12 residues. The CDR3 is CASSYQGYEQYF. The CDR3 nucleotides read TGTGCCAGCAGTTATCAGGGGTACGAGCAGTACTTC.

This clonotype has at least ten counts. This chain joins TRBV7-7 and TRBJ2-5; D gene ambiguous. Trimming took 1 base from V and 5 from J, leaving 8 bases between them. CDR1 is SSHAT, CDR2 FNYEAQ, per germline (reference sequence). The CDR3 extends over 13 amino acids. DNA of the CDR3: TGTGCCAGCAGCTTAGAGCGCGTGGAGACCCAGTACTTC. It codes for CASSLERVETQYF.

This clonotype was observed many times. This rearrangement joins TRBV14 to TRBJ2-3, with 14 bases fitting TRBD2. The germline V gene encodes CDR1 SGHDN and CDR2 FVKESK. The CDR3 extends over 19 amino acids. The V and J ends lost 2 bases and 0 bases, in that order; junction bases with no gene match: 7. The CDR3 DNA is TGTGCCAGCAGCCAACCCTGGACTAGCGGGAGGTTAAGCACAGATACGCAGTATTTT. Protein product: CASSQPWTSGRLSTDTQYF.

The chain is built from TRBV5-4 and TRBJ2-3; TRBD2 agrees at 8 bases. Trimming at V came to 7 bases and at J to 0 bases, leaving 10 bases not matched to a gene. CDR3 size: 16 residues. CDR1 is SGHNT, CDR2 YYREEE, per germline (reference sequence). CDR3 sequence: CASAIGSGTSTDTQYF. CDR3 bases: TGTGCCAGCGCGATTGGTAGCGGGACTAGCACAGATACGCAGTATTTT.

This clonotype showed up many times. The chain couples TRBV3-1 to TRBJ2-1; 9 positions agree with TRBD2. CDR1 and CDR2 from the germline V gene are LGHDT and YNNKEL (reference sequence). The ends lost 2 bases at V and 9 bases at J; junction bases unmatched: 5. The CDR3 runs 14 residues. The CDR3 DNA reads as TGTGCCAGCAGCCAATCCGGGACTAGCAGTGAGCAGTTCTTC. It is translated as CASSQSGTSSEQFF.

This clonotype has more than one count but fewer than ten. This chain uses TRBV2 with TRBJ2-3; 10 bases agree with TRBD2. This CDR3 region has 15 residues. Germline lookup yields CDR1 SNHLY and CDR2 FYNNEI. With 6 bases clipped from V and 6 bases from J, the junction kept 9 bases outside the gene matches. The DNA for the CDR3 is TGTGCCAGCAGCGAGATTCTAGCGGGGGTTGATACGCAGTATTTT. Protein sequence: CASSEILAGVDTQYF.

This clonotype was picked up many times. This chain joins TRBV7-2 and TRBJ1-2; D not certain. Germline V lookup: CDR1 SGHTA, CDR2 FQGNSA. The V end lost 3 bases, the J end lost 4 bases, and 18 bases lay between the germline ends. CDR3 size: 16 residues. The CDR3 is CASSFGSPITGYGYTF. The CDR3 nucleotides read TGTGCCAGCAGCTTCGGCAGTCCTATTACTGGCTATGGCTACACCTTC.

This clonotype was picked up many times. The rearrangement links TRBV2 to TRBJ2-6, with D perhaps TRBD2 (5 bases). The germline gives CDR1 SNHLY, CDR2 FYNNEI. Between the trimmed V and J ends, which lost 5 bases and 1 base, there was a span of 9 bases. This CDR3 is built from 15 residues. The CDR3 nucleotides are TGTGCCAGCAGTACGGGGAGTTCTGGGGCCAACGTCCTGACTTTC. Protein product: CASSTGSSGANVLTF.

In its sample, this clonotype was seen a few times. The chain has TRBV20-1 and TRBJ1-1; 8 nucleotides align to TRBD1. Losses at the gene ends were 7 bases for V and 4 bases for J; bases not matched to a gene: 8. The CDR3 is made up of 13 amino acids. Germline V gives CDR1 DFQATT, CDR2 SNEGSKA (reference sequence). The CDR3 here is CSVPGQAATEAFF. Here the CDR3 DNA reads TGCAGTGTCCCGGGACAGGCCGCCACTGAAGCTTTCTTT.

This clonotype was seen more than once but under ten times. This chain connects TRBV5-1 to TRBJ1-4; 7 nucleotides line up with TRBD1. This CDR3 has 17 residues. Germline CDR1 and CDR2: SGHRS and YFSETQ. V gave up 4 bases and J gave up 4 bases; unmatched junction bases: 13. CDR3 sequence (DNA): TGCGCCAGCAGCCCGCAGACAGGGACCGGGGGTAATGAAAAACTGTTTTTT. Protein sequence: CASSPQTGTGGNEKLFF.

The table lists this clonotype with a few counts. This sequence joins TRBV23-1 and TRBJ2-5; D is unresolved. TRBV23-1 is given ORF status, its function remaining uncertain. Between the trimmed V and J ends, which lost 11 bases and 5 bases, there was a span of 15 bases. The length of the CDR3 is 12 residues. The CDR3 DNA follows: TGCGCCCGGCCCCAGAAGGTCGAGACCCAGTACTTC. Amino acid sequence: CARPQKVETQYF.

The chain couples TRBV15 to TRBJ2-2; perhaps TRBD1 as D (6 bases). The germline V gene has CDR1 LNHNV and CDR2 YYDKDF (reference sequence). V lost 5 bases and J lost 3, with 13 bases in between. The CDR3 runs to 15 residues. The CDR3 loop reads CATSGRGRDTGELFF. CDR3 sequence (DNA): TGTGCCACCAGCGGCAGGGGCAGGGACACCGGGGAGCTGTTTTTT.

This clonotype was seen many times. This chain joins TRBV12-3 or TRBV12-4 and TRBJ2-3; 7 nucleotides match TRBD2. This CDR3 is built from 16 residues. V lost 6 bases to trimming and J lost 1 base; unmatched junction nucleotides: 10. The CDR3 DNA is TGTGCCAGCAGGGAGCGGGGCCCCGCCGGCACAGATACGCAGTATTTT. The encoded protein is CASRERGPAGTDTQYF.

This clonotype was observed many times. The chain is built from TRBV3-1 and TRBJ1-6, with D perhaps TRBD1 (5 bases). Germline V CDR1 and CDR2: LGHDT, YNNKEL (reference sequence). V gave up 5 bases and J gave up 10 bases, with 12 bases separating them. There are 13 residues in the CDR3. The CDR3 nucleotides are TGTGCCAGCAGCAGGGGTTTTGCCTCACCCCTCCACTTT. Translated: CASSRGFASPLHF.

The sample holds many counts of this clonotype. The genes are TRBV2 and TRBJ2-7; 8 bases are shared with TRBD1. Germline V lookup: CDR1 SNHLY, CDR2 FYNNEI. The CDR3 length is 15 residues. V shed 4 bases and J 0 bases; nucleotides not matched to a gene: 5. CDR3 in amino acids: CASSARDRSSYEQYF. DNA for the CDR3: TGTGCCAGCAGTGCACGGGACAGGAGCTCCTACGAGCAGTACTTC.

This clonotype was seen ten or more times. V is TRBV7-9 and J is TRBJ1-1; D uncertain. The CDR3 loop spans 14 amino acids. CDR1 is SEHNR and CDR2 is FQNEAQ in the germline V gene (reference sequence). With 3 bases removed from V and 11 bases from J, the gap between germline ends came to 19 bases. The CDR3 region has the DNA TGTGCCAGCAGCTTTAGCCAGGTTCTCCCCAGGGCTTTCTTT. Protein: CASSFSQVLPRAFF.

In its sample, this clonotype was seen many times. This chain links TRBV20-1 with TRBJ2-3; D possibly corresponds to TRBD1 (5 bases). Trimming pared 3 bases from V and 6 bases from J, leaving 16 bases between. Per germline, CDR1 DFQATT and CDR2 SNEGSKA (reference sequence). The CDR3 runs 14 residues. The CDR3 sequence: CSARPGAVGDTQYF. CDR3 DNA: TGCAGTGCTAGGCCTGGGGCTGTTGGGGATACGCAGTATTTT.

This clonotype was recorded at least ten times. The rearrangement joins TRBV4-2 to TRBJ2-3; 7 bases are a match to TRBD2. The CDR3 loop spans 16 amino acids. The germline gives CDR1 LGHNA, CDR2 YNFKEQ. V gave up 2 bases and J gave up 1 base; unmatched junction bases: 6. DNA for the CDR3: TGTGCCAGCAGCCAAAAGGGCGGGAGACGCACAGATACGCAGTATTTT. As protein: CASSQKGGRRTDTQYF.